The 8 T cell receptor beta chains reported below all come from one sample, sequenced in a study of T cell responses to AZD1222 COVID-19 vaccine. Profiled with immunoSEQ multiplex PCR; TCRdb holds only in-frame clones, not every one. The data hold 150,000 or so clones, with roughly nine tenths observed a single time. The material was peripheral blood, obtained on day 0 of AZD1222 vaccination. Receptors originate from an adult in good health.

The chain recombines TRBV2 with TRBJ2-4; the D call may be TRBD1 or TRBD2 (5 bases each). The CDR3 length is 15 residues. Germline loops: CDR1 SNHLY, CDR2 FYNNEI. V was shortened by 8 bases and J by 6 bases, with 20 bases between the two germline ends. This CDR3 is CASRPLRDPRNIQYF. In DNA, the CDR3 is TGTGCCAGCCGCCCCCTAAGGGACCCTAGAAACATTCAGTACTTC.

The V and J genes are TRBV7-3 and TRBJ2-2, with TRBD2 identical over 8 bases. CDR1 SGHTA and CDR2 FQGTGA come from the germline V gene. Trimming removed 5 bases from V and 0 bases from J; junction bases left unmatched: 5. This CDR3 has 16 amino acids. Here the CDR3 DNA reads TGTGCCAGCAGCCGCCGGGGGGGAACGAACACCGGGGAGCTGTTTTTT. It encodes CASSRRGGTNTGELFF.

CDR3 DNA sequence: TGTGCCATCAGTGTGGTAGCAGCGGGAGACACGCTAGAGACCCAGTACTTC. Its translation: CAISVVAAGDTLETQYF. The chain employs TRBV10-3 and TRBJ2-5; TRBD2 matches 8 bases. J gave up 4 bases and V 4 bases, and 14 bases lay outside the gene matches. Germline values: CDR1 ENHRY, CDR2 SYGVKD. There are 17 residues in the CDR3.

This clone was detected only once. An end of the junction differs from the germline gene, which may be a read error. This sequence joins TRBV5-1 and TRBJ2-7; D perhaps matches TRBD1 (5 bases). The CDR3 spans 12 residues. Germline V gives CDR1 SGHRS, CDR2 YFSETQ. The CDR3, as DNA: TGCGCCAGCAACTTGGCAGGGCGAGAGCAGTACTTC. It translates to CASNLAGREQYF.

The V call is TRBV29-1, the J call TRBJ2-5, with D unclear. From germline, CDR1 is SQVTM and CDR2 ANQGSEA. This CDR3 spans 11 amino acids. Trimming left V 4 bases short and J 1 base short, with 4 bases between. The CDR3 spells CSVGFQETQYF. The CDR3, as DNA: TGCAGCGTTGGTTTCCAAGAGACCCAGTACTTC.

This chain joins TRBV2 and TRBJ1-1, with D perhaps TRBD1 (5 bases). CDR1 and CDR2 from the germline V gene are SNHLY and FYNNEI. Trimming took off 6 bases at V and 3 bases at J, with 14 bases between the two ends. This CDR3 region has 14 residues. The CDR3 nucleotides read TGTGCCAGCAGGCTCAACCTACAGGACACTGAAGCTTTCTTT. Translating it yields CASRLNLQDTEAFF.

The chain combines TRBV7-2 with TRBJ2-1; D is unclear. With 5 bases removed from V and 10 bases from J, the gap between germline ends came to 15 bases. CDR3 length: 13 residues. Germline CDR1 SGHTA, CDR2 FQGNSA. CDR3: CASSHRGGREQFF. DNA for the CDR3: TGTGCCAGCAGCCATCGTGGTGGGCGGGAGCAGTTCTTC.

The rearrangement joins TRBV4-1 to TRBJ1-2; D perhaps matches TRBD1 (5 bases). V dropped 0 bases and J dropped 4 bases, with 12 bases sitting between them. This CDR3 is 15 amino acids long. Looked up from germline, CDR1 is MGHRA and CDR2 is YSYEKL. The CDR3 DNA reads TGCGCCAGCAGCCAAGACGTAGGGGTACCCTATGGCTACACCTTC. Protein: CASSQDVGVPYGYTF.